A single sample is the source of the 22 T cell receptor beta chains below, sequenced in a study of cytomegalovirus exposure and HLA in healthy donors. The PCR had 60 Vbeta and 13 Jbeta primers. TCRdb keeps only in-frame clones here, not all; method: immunoSEQ multiplex PCR. This sample has roughly 120,000 clones, with roughly 80% found just once. Material: PBMCs. The receptors here all came from a man aged 25 to 40 in good health and CMV-seropositive.

V is TRBV7-3 and J is TRBJ1-1; D unresolved. CDR1 is SGHTA, CDR2 FQGTGA, per germline. This CDR3 is 13 amino acids long. Trimming took 6 bases from V and 1 from J, leaving 9 bases between them. The chain's CDR3 is CASSYSRNTEAFF. The CDR3 DNA sequence: TGTGCCAGCAGTTATTCCAGGAACACTGAAGCTTTCTTT.

The V gene is TRBV27, the J gene TRBJ2-1, with 10 positions matching TRBD2. Germline trimming cut 5 bases from V and 8 bases from J; bases unmatched to any gene: 9. Germline-derived CDR1 and CDR2 are MNHEY and SMNVEV (reference sequence). The CDR3 runs to 15 residues. The CDR3 here is CASSTPSGSFHEQFF. For the CDR3, the DNA is TGTGCCAGCAGTACCCCTAGCGGGAGTTTCCATGAGCAGTTCTTC.

This chain connects TRBV27 to TRBJ1-2, with D perhaps matching TRBD1 (6 bases). The germline V gene has CDR1 MNHEY and CDR2 SMNVEV (reference sequence). The V and J ends lost 3 bases and 6 bases respectively, with 14 bases between them. CDR3 length: 14 residues. The CDR3, as DNA: TGTGCCAGCAGTTTGCGGACAGACGGTAATGGCTACACCTTC. Translating it yields CASSLRTDGNGYTF.

This chain uses TRBV28 with TRBJ2-7; 7 positions agree with TRBD1. The CDR3 runs to 12 residues. Germline lookup yields CDR1 MDHEN and CDR2 SYDVKM. V lost 5 bases, J lost 6 bases, and 4 bases stayed unmatched. The CDR3 sequence is CASSIYRGEQYF. For the CDR3, the DNA is TGTGCCAGCAGTATATACAGGGGCGAGCAGTACTTC. The full variable domain, in which reference TRBV28 and TRBJ2-7 provide the parts outside the CDR3, is DVKVTQSSRYLVKRTGEKVFLECVQDMDHENMFWYRQDPGLGLRLIYFSYDVKMKEKGDIPEGYSVSREKKERFSLILESASTNQTSMYLCASSIYRGEQYFGPGTRLTVT.

The V and J genes are TRBV19 and TRBJ1-5; D remains unclear. The CDR3 totals 14 residues. Germline V gene data show CDR1 as LNHDA and CDR2 as SQIVND (reference sequence). The V gene lost 3 bases and the J gene lost 4 bases, with 10 bases spanning the gap. CDR3 region: CASSIVPGNQPQHF. As DNA, the CDR3 is TGTGCCAGTAGTATCGTTCCGGGGAATCAGCCCCAGCATTTT.

The rearrangement uses TRBV7-9 and TRBJ1-5, with 9 bases aligning to TRBD1. Germline-derived CDR1 and CDR2 are SEHNR and FQNEAQ (reference sequence). The CDR3 is 17 residues long. The V and J ends lost 7 bases and 5 bases, in that order; junction bases with no gene match: 15. The CDR3 DNA is TGTGCCAGCACCCAGAGGTGGAGGGGACAGGGTGATCAGCCCCAGCATTTT. Translation: CASTQRWRGQGDQPQHF.

The CDR3 region is CASSPERQGPNEKLFF. The CDR3 DNA reads TGTGCCAGTAGTCCGGAACGACAGGGTCCTAATGAAAAACTGTTTTTT. V is TRBV19 and J is TRBJ1-4; 7 positions agree with TRBD1. The CDR3 is made up of 16 amino acids. With V trimmed by 5 bases and J by 3 bases, 9 bases remained unmatched. Germline V gene data show CDR1 as LNHDA and CDR2 as SQIVND (reference sequence).

The V gene is TRBV4-1, the J gene TRBJ2-1; 10 positions agree with TRBD2. The CDR3 runs to 16 residues. Germline V lookup: CDR1 MGHRA, CDR2 YSYEKL. With V trimmed by 2 bases and J by 5 bases, 6 bases remained unmatched. This CDR3 is CASSQPGTSVNNEQFF. The DNA for the CDR3 is TGCGCCAGCAGCCAACCCGGGACTAGCGTGAACAATGAGCAGTTCTTC.

This clone was counted only a few times. V gene TRBV7-2 combines with J gene TRBJ2-3; TRBD2 matches 11 bases. This CDR3 is built from 15 residues. Germline V gene data show CDR1 as SGHTA and CDR2 as FQGNSA. J lost 6 bases, V lost 1 base, and 3 bases had no gene match. The CDR3 nucleotides are TGTGCCAGCAGCTTAGAAGTAGCGGGAGGGGATACGCAGTATTTT. The encoded protein is CASSLEVAGGDTQYF.

Here the CDR3 DNA reads TGTGCCAGCAGTCTAGGACTACTAAACACAGATACGCAGTATTTT. Its translation: CASSLGLLNTDTQYF. The chain joins TRBV7-9 to TRBJ2-3; a weak D match, TRBD2 (6 bases). Trimming stripped 6 bases from V and 2 bases from J, with 15 bases between. The CDR3 runs 15 residues. Germline CDR1 reads SEHNR; CDR2 reads FQNEAQ (reference sequence).

The V gene is TRBV9, the J gene TRBJ2-6; perhaps TRBD1 as D (6 bases). This CDR3 is built from 18 residues. CDR1 and CDR2 (germline): SGDLS, YYNGEE. Trimming stripped 3 bases from V and 0 bases from J, with 16 bases between. Here the CDR3 reads CASSAHRALSSGANVLTF. The CDR3 DNA reads TGTGCCAGCAGCGCCCACAGGGCACTCTCCTCTGGGGCCAACGTCCTGACTTTC.

The table lists this clone with a few counts. The chain recombines TRBV2 with TRBJ2-2; D is undetermined. Germline V gene lookup returns CDR1 SNHLY and CDR2 FYNNEI. V dropped 7 bases and J dropped 6 bases, with 12 bases sitting between them. CDR3 length equals 13 residues. The CDR3 coding sequence is TGTGCCAGCAACCAGATCCCCGCCGGGGAGCTGTTTTTT. Amino acid sequence: CASNQIPAGELFF.

The genes are TRBV19 and TRBJ2-6; the D is unclear. Per germline, CDR1 LNHDA and CDR2 SQIVND (reference sequence). CDR3 length: 15 residues. Trimming pared 2 bases from V and 0 bases from J, leaving 5 bases between. The CDR3 nucleotides read TGTGCCAGTAGTATAATGAGCTCTGGGGCCAACGTCCTGACTTTC. It encodes CASSIMSSGANVLTF.

V is TRBV11-2 and J is TRBJ2-1, with TRBD2 matching 8 bases. The trim removed 0 bases at V and 0 bases at J, leaving 4 bases unmatched. Germline V gene data show CDR1 as SGHAT and CDR2 as FQNNGV. This CDR3 has 17 residues. The CDR3 nucleotides read TGTGCCAGCAGCTTAGATTTAAGCGGGAGCTCCTACAATGAGCAGTTCTTC. Its protein product is CASSLDLSGSSYNEQFF.

The genes are TRBV4-3 and TRBJ1-4, with D tentatively TRBD1 (5 bases). This CDR3 has 17 amino acids. The V end was cut by 1 base, the J end by 2 bases, with 14 bases between. Germline V CDR1 and CDR2: LGHNA, YSLEER. This chain's CDR3 is CASSQVPGHPTNEKLFF. The CDR3 DNA reads as TGCGCCAGCAGCCAAGTTCCTGGACATCCGACTAATGAAAAACTGTTTTTT.

This clone came up a few times. The chain joins TRBV6-1 to TRBJ1-1; 8 bases are a match to TRBD1. Germline values: CDR1 MNHNS, CDR2 SASEGT. The junction had 8 bases not matched to a gene; V was cut back by 7 bases and J by 1 base. The CDR3 runs to 15 residues. The CDR3 loop reads CASTRTGYRNTEAFF. The CDR3 coding sequence is TGTGCCAGCACCAGGACAGGGTATAGGAACACTGAAGCTTTCTTT.

The rearrangement uses TRBV6-1 and TRBJ1-1, with a weak D call TRBD1 (5 bases). Germline values: CDR1 MNHNS, CDR2 SASEGT. With 2 bases removed from V and 4 bases from J, the gap between germline ends came to 14 bases. The CDR3 runs 15 residues. CDR3 coding DNA: TGTGCCAGCAGTGAACCCGGGACTGGCCTCACTGAAGCTTTCTTT. It yields the protein CASSEPGTGLTEAFF.

This chain connects TRBV5-4 to TRBJ2-7; D is possibly TRBD2 (5 bases). CDR1 SGHNT and CDR2 YYREEE come from the germline V gene (reference sequence). This CDR3 is 14 amino acids long. The germline V and J ends were trimmed by 3 bases and 2 bases, with 12 bases remaining between them. The CDR3 loop is CASSSLLGTYEQYF. CDR3 DNA: TGTGCCAGCAGCTCCCTACTCGGGACCTACGAGCAGTACTTC.

The gene calls are TRBV19 and TRBJ2-3, with a tentative D call TRBD2 (6 bases). The CDR3 runs 16 residues. V was shortened by 2 bases and J by 3 bases, with 15 bases between the two germline ends. Germline V gene sequence: CDR1 LNHDA, CDR2 SQIVND (reference sequence). The CDR3 nucleotides are TGTGCCAGTAGTATAAGTGGAGGGGTTTTGACAGATACGCAGTATTTT. Amino acids: CASSISGGVLTDTQYF.

The V and J genes are TRBV2 and TRBJ2-7; 15 bases are a match to TRBD2. This CDR3 spans 15 amino acids. Trimming removed 4 bases from V and 5 bases from J; junction bases left unmatched: 3. Germline V gives CDR1 SNHLY, CDR2 FYNNEI. The CDR3 spells CASSGTSGGAHEQYF. The CDR3 coding sequence is TGTGCCAGCAGTGGGACTAGCGGGGGGGCCCACGAGCAGTACTTC.

The genes are TRBV5-1 and TRBJ2-6; a weak D match, TRBD1 (6 bases). Per germline, CDR1 SGHRS and CDR2 YFSETQ. V lost 0 bases and J lost 0, with 10 bases in between. This CDR3 spans 17 amino acids. The CDR3 DNA reads as TGCGCCAGCAGCTTGGACAGGGCCGGCTCTGGGGCCAACGTCCTGACTTTC. Translated, it gives CASSLDRAGSGANVLTF.

As concerns this clone: A read error is likely, as this CDR3 ends without the conserved phenylalanine or tryptophan. The chain joins TRBV9 to TRBJ1-1; 7 bases agree with TRBD1. This CDR3 comprises 14 residues. V was pared by 6 bases and J by 5 bases, with 10 bases of the junction left unmatched. Germline values: CDR1 SGDLS, CDR2 YYNGEE. The CDR3 bases are TGTGCCAGCACCCAGGGGGATTACCCGACTGAAGCTTTCCTT. Its translation is CASTQGDYPTEAFL.